What follows are 10 T cell receptor beta chains derived from one specimen sequenced in a study of blood T cell repertoires in COVID-19. Profiled with immunoSEQ multiplex PCR; TCRdb holds only in-frame clones, not every one. The sample yields 250,000 to 300,000 clones, approximately 85% seen once. Sequenced sample: peripheral blood. These TCRs come from a man aged 45 to 65 with active or convalescent COVID-19.

The count of this clone is one. This rearrangement joins TRBV4-2 to TRBJ2-3, with D perhaps matching TRBD2 (5 bases). The CDR3 covers 16 residues. V gave up 0 bases and J gave up 6 bases, with 16 bases separating them. The germline gives CDR1 LGHNA, CDR2 YNFKEQ. CDR3 nucleotides: TGTGCCAGCAGCCAAGATGGAAACAAAGCGGCGGATACGCAGTATTTT. Its protein is CASSQDGNKAADTQYF.

The J gene is TRBJ2-2, the V gene TRBV19; no clear D. The V gene lost 5 bases and the J gene lost 5 bases, with 3 bases spanning the gap. The CDR3 loop spans 11 amino acids. Germline CDR1 is LNHDA and CDR2 is SQIVND (reference sequence). The CDR3 DNA reads as TGTGCCAGTAGTTATACCGGGGAGCTGTTTTTT. It encodes CASSYTGELFF.

Worth noting for this clone: A read error may account for a junction end that differs from germline. V usage is TRBV9 and J usage is TRBJ2-1; D possibly corresponds to TRBD2 (6 bases). Per the germline V gene, CDR1 is SGDLS and CDR2 is YYNGEE. The CDR3 is made up of 12 amino acids. The CDR3 region is CASSMEGQKLIF. The CDR3 nucleotides are TGTGCCAGCAGCATGGAGGGCCAGAAATTGATCTTC.

In this sample, this clone turned up a few times. The chain joins TRBV2 to TRBJ1-2, with D unresolved. This CDR3 is built from 14 residues. Trimming left V 3 bases short and J 4 bases short, with 12 bases between. Germline-derived CDR1 and CDR2 are SNHLY and FYNNEI. The CDR3 DNA sequence: TGTGCCAGCAGTGACCCTCGGGCGGGCTATGGCTACACCTTC. Translated: CASSDPRAGYGYTF.

The chain uses TRBV7-3 and TRBJ2-5; D remains unclear. The germline gives CDR1 SGHTA, CDR2 FQGTGA. The V end lost 2 bases, the J end lost 2 bases, and 15 bases lay between the germline ends. This CDR3 contains 16 residues. The CDR3 nucleotides are TGTGCCAGCAGCTTAGGGCCTCTTGGGCTACAAGAGACCCAGTACTTC. It yields the protein CASSLGPLGLQETQYF.

The V and J genes are TRBV6-5 and TRBJ1-3, with 10 nucleotides matching TRBD1. This CDR3 has 14 amino acids. Trimming took 6 bases from V and 2 from J; bases not matched to a gene: 1. Germline assignment: CDR1 MNHEY and CDR2 SVGAGI. CDR3 in amino acids: CASRGQGPGNTIYF. DNA for the CDR3: TGTGCCAGCAGGGGACAGGGGCCTGGAAACACCATATATTTT.

This chain uses TRBV21-1 with TRBJ2-2; the tabulated D call, TRBD1, remains unverified against the DNA. TRBV21-1 is a pseudogene segment. The CDR3 extends over 16 amino acids. The CDR3: CASSIGDTKNTGELFF. The CDR3 DNA reads TGTGCCAGCAGCATAGGGGACACCAAGAACACCGGGGAGCTGTTTTTT.

The genes are TRBV5-1 and TRBJ2-1; TRBD2 matches at 12 bases. The CDR3 has 18 residues. Germline V gene data show CDR1 as SGHRS and CDR2 as YFSETQ. Trimming at V came to 2 bases and at J to 5 bases, leaving 11 bases not matched to a gene. CDR3 region: CASSLPTSGRSGHNEQFF. DNA of the CDR3: TGCGCCAGCAGCTTACCCACTAGCGGGAGGTCAGGCCACAATGAGCAGTTCTTC.

This clone was recorded once. CDR3 in amino acids: CASSSSTDTSYGYTF. The DNA for the CDR3 is TGCGCCAGCAGCTCTTCGACGGACACCTCTTATGGCTACACCTTC. This sequence joins TRBV5-1 and TRBJ1-2; TRBD1 is a possible D gene (5 bases). Germline CDR1 reads SGHRS; CDR2 reads YFSETQ. The CDR3 runs 15 residues. Trimming removed 3 bases at V and 5 bases at J, with 17 bases between.

The V call is TRBV5-6, the J call TRBJ2-3; 8 bases are shared with TRBD2. From germline, CDR1 is SGHDT and CDR2 YYEEEE. The V gene end was trimmed by 5 bases and the J gene end by 4 bases; junction bases not matched to a gene: 21. The CDR3 loop spans 19 amino acids. The CDR3, as DNA: TGTGCCAGCAGGTTGACATTCTCCAAGGGGCGGGAGGTCTCAGATACGCAGTATTTT. It is translated as CASRLTFSKGREVSDTQYF. The variable domain in full, completed from reference TRBV5-6 and TRBJ2-3, reads DAGVTQSPTHLIKTRGQQVTLRCSPKSGHDTVSWYQQALGQGPQFIFQYYEEEERQRGNFPDRFSGHQFPNYSSELNVNALLLGDSALYLCASRLTFSKGREVSDTQYFGPGTRLTVL.